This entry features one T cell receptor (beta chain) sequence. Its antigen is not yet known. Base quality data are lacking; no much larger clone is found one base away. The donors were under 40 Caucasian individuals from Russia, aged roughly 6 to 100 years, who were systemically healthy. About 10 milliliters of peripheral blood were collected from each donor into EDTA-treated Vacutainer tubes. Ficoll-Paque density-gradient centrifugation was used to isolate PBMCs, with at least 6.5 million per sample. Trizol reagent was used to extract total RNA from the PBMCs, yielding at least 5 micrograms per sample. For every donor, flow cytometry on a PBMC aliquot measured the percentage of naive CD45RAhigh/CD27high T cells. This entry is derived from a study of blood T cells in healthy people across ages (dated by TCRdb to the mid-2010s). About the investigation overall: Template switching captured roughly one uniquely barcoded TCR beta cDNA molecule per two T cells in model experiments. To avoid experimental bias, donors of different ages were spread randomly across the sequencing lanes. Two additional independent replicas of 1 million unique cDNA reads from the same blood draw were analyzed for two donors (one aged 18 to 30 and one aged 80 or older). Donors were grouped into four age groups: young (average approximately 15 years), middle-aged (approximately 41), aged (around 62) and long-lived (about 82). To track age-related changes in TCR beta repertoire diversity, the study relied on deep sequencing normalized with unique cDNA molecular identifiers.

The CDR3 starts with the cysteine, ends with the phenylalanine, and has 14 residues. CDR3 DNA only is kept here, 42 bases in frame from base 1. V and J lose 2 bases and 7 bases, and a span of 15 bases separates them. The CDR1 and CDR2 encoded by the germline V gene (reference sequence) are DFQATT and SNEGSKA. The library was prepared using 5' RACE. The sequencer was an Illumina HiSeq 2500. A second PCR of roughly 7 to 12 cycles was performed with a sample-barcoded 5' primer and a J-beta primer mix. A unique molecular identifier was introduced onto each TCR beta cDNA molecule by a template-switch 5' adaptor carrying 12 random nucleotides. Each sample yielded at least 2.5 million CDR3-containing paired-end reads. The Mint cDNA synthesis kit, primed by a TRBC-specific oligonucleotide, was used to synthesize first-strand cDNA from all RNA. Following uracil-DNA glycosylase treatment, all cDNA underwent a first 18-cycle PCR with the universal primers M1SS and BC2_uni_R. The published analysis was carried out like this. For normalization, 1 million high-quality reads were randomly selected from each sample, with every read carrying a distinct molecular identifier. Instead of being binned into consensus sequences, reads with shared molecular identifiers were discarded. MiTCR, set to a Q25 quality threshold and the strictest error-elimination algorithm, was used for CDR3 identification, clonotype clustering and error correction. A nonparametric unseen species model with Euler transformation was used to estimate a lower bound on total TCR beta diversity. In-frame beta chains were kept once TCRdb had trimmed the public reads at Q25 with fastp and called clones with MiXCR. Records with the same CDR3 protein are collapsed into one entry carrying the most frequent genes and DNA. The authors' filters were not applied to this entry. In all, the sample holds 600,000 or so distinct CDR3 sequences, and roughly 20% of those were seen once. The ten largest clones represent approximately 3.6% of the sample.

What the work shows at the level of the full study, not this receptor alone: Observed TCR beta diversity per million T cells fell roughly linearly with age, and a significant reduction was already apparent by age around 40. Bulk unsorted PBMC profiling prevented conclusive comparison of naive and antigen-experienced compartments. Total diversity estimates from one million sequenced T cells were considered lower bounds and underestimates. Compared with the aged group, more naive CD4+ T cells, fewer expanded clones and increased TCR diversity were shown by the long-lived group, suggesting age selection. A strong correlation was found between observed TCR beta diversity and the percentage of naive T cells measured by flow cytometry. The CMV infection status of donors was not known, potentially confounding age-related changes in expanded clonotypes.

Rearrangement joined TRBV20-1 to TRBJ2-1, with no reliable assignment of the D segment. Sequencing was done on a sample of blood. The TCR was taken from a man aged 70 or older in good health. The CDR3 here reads CSARIPGLQNEQFF. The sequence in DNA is TGCAGTGCTAGAATACCGGGCCTCCAAAATGAGCAGTTCTTC.